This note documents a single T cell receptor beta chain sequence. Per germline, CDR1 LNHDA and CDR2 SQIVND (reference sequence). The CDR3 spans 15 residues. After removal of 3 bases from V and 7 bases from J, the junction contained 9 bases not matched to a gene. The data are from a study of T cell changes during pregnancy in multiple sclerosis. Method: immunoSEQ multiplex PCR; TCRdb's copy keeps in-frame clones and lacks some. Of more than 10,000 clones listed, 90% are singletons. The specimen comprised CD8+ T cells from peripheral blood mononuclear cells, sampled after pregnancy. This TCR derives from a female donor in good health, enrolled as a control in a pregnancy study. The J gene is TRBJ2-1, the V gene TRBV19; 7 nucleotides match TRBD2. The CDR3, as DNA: TGTGCCAGTAGTATCCTGGCGGGAGTGGCGAATGAGCAGTTCTTC. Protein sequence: CASSILAGVANEQFF.